Here is one TCR beta chain with its context. Its antigen is currently unknown. Germline V lookup: CDR1 ENHRY, CDR2 SYGVKD. V was trimmed by 4 bases and J by 5 bases, leaving 23 bases between them. This CDR3 has 17 residues. The data were obtained in a study of shared clonotypes between healthy human individuals. In the study overall: The composition of the donors was two women and a few men aged 18 to 49. Donors had three CD4 naive, three CD4 memory, two CD8 naive and one CD8 memory plate apiece. Study-wide results and limits: Limited genetic and exposure-history diversity came from having few donors. Of the naive CD4 clonotypes, about 5.4% were shared across several donors.

Generated by immunoSEQ multiplex PCR, the TCRdb table keeps only in-frame clones and is missing some. There are 2 million to 3 million clones in the sample; 80% to 95% occur only once, and around 0.37% lies in the top ten. Sequenced: naive CD4+ T cells from PBMCs. Indicated subset: CD45RA+ positively selected. The chain joins TRBV10-3 to TRBJ1-2; D call uncertain. The sequence derives from a young man in good health. Some clones in this sample may be carry-over from other donors' samples. The CDR3 nucleotides are TGTGCCATCAGTGTGGGTGTGAGGACCAGGTCTCGTTATGGCTACACCTTC. It specifies CAISVGVRTRSRYGYTF.